Sequencing of this T cell receptor beta chain was carried out in a study of blood T cell repertoires in COVID-19. About the research overall: Sources were T cells, B-cell-depleted T cells, or PBMCs; the material itself was cDNA or gDNA.

Only one count was recorded for this clone. CDR3 length: 13 amino acids. V was cut by 0 bases and J by 7 bases, with 7 bases left in between. The germline gives CDR1 MNHEY, CDR2 SVGAGI. Some clones are missing from TCRdb's copy, which holds only in-frame ones; the method was immunoSEQ multiplex PCR. The data show more than 300,000 clones, with approximately 87% seen just once and about 10% held by the top ten. The source of this sequence is a woman aged 25 to 39 with COVID-19, enrolled during active disease. The V and J genes are TRBV6-5 and TRBJ1-5; D is uncertain. Sequencing was done on a sample of peripheral blood. The chain's CDR3 is CASSYSQIQPQHF. CDR3 nucleotide sequence: TGTGCCAGCAGTTACTCACAGATCCAGCCCCAGCATTTT.